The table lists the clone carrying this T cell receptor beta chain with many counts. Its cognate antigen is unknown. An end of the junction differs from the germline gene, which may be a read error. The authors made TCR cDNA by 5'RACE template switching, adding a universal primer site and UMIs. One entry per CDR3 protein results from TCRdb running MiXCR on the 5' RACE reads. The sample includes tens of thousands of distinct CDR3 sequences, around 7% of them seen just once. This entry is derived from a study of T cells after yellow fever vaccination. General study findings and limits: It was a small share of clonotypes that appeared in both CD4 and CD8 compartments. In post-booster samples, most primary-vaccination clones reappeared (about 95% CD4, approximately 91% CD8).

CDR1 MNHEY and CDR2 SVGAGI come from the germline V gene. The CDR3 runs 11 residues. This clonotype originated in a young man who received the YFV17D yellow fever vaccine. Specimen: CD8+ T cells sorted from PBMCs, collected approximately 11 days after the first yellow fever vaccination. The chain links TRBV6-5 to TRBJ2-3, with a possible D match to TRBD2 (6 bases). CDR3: CASNPGGASDF. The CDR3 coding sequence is TGTGCCAGCAACCCTGGCGGGGCCTCAGATTTT.